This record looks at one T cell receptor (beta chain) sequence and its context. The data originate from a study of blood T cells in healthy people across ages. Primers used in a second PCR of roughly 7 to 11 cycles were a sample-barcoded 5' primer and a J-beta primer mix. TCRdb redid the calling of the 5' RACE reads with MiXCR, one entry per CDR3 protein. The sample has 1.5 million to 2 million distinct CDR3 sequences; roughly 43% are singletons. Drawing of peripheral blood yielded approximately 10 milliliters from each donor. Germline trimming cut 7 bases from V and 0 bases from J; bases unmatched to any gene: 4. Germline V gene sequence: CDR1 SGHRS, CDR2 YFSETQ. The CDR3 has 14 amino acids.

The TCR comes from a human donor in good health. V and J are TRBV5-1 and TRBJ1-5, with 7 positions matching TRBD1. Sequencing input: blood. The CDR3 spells CASDQGDSNQPQHF. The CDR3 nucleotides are TGCGCCAGCGATCAGGGGGATAGCAATCAGCCCCAGCATTTT.